This T cell receptor (beta chain) appears in the sequencing data of a study of somatic mutations in T cells in chronic GVHD (dated by TCRdb to 2020 to 2021). There are 16 amino acids in the CDR3, from cysteine to phenylalanine inclusive. Only the CDR3 DNA is retained, 48 bases long and in frame from the first base. Reading the germline V gene (reference sequence) gives CDR1 SSHAT and CDR2 FNYEAQ. Here V drops 4 bases and J drops 4 bases, and the junction holds 9 bases not matched to any gene. With regard to this clone: Its antigen is not yet known. The input lacks base qualities; no much larger clone sits a single base away.

Genomic DNA was isolated and then used for the TCRbeta deep sequencing. The immunoSEQ assay, provided as a commercial service, was used for both TCRbeta CDR3 sequencing and the initial data processing. Per the original workflow: IMGT was used to annotate V, D, J genes, while reads were demultiplexed, adapter and primer sequences were stripped out, and similar clones were merged through frequency-ratio clustering. Not all clones reach the TCRdb copy of this immuneACCESS table, which keeps in-frame sequences only. Checked studies attribute under half of the gap to unresolved V genes and leave the rest unexplained. The V and J calls and clone size were taken over from that table, and D and trimming were inferred from the DNA. The sample data list about 13,000 clones, and roughly three quarters of these were observed just once. The top ten clonotypes cover about 30% of the sample. For sorting, cells were stained with anti-CD3, anti-CD4, anti-CD8 and a Vbeta20 antibody from the IOTest Beta Mark kit and sorted on a FACSAria III to a purity above 99%. Peripheral blood was collected in sodium heparin tubes, and mononuclear cells were isolated by Ficoll-Paque PLUS density gradient centrifugation. CD4+ Vbeta20+, CD4+ Vbeta20-, and CD8+ T cell fractions were FACS-sorted before TCRbeta deep sequencing.

This clonotype was obtained from a male patient between 45 and 59 years old with chronic graft-versus-host disease. Donor T cells from the graft may be present among the T cells after a transplant. The chain joins TRBV7-7 to TRBJ2-5, with 10 junctional bases fitting TRBD2. The sample taken for sequencing was Vbeta20-negative CD4+ T cells from blood. In the paper's terms, the cell subset or site label means: CD4+ T cells sorted as TCR Vbeta20 negative by flow cytometry. This receptor carries the CDR3 CASSSGLAVGGETQYF. The nucleotide sequence reads as follows: TGTGCCAGCAGCTCTGGACTAGCGGTTGGCGGAGAGACCCAGTACTTC.